This T cell receptor (beta chain) was documented in a study of shared clonotypes between healthy human individuals. Looking at the study overall: Donors were two women and a few men aged 18 to 49.

Unsorted PBMCs provided DNA that was sequenced on ten immunoSEQ deep assay plates. Data came from immunoSEQ multiplex PCR; TCRdb stores just in-frame clones and leaves some out. The sample consists of over 400,000 clones, around 85% of them appearing once. The study used around 96 million PBMCs per unsorted sample for genomic DNA. The source material was PBMCs. The clonotype was recovered from a middle-aged woman in good health. Some clones in this sample may be carry-over from other donors' samples.

The CDR3 reads CASSIRGGKSFF. The CDR3 DNA reads as TGTGCCAGCAGTATACGGGGCGGAAAGTCGTTCTTC. The chain carries TRBV28 and TRBJ2-1, with D perhaps TRBD1 or TRBD2 (5 bases each). The CDR3 extends over 12 amino acids. Germline V gene sequence: CDR1 MDHEN, CDR2 SYDVKM. With 5 bases removed from V and 15 bases from J, the gap between germline ends came to 17 bases.